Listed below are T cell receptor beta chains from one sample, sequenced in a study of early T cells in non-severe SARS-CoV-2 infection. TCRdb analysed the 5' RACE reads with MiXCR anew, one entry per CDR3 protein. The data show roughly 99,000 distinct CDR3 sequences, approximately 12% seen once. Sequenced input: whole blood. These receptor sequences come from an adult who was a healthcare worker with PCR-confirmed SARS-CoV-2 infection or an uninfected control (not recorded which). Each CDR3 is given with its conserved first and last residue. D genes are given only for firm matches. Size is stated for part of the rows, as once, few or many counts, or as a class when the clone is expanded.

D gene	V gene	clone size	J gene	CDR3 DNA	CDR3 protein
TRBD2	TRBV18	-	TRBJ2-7	TGTGCCAGCCCGCGACTAGCGTCGGACGAGCAGTACTTC	CASPRLASDEQYF
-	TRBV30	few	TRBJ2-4	TGTGCCTGGGGGGGAACCAGGGGAAGGTCCAAAAACATTCAGTACTTC	CAWGGTRGRSKNIQYF
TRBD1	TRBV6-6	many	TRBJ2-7	TGTGCCAGCAGCCACGACAGGGGGCGCGAGCAGTACTTC	CASSHDRGREQYF
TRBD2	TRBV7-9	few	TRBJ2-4	TGTGCCAGCAGCTCCCCCGGGACTACCGTCAGCATTCAGTACTTC	CASSSPGTTVSIQYF
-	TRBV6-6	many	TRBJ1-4	TGTGCCAGCAGCAGGGACATATTTTATGAAAAACTGTTTTTT	CASSRDIFYEKLFF
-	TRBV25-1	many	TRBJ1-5	TGTGCCAGCAGTGAGGGGAACCAGCCCCAGCATTTT	CASSEGNQPQHF
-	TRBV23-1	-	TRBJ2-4	TGCGCCAGCAGTCAATCGGGTCTGCCGCCCTTAGCCAAAAACATTCAGTACTTC	CASSQSGLPPLAKNIQYF
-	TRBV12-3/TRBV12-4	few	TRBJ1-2	TGTGCCAGCAGTTTAGCGCTGGAAGGCTACACCTTC	CASSLALEGYTF
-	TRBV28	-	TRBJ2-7	TGTGCCAGCAGTATAACGCAGTACGAGCAGTACTTC	CASSITQYEQYF
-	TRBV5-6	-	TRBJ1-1	TGTGCCAGCAGCTTGTTTGGATGGGATGTGAACACTGAAGCTTTCTTT	CASSLFGWDVNTEAFF
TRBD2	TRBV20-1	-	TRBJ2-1	TGCAGTGTCAGCCCCCCTAGCGGGATCGACAATGAGCAGTTCTTC	CSVSPPSGIDNEQFF
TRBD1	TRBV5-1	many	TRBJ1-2	TGCGCCAGCAGCCCAGGGGGCGACGCCTATGGCTACACCTTC	CASSPGGDAYGYTF
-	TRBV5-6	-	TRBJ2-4	TGTGCCAGCAGCTTCTCGTGGGGAACCAAAAACATTCAGTACTTC	CASSFSWGTKNIQYF
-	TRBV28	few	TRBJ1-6	TGTGCCAGCAGTTTCTCCAGTTCACCCCTCCACTTT	CASSFSSSPLHF
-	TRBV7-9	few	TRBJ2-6	TGTGCCAGCAGTCATACCCACCCAAAGGGGGAGTGGGCCAACGTCCTGACTTTC	CASSHTHPKGEWANVLTF
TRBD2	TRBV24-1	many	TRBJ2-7	TGTGCCACCTCCGCGACTAGCGACTACGAGCAGTACTTC	CATSATSDYEQYF
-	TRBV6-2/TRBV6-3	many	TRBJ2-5	TGTGCCAGCAGTTATAGTCCCCAAGAGACCCAGTACTTC	CASSYSPQETQYF
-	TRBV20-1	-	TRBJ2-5	TGCAGTGCTAGAGATCTGGGGTCACAAGAGACCCAGTACTTC	CSARDLGSQETQYF
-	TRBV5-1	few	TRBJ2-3	TGCGCCAGCAGCCCACCCCGAACTAGTACAGATACGCAGTATTTT	CASSPPRTSTDTQYF
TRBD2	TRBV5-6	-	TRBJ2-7	TGTGCCAGCAGCTCGCCCGGGACTAGCGGGCTCGCGGAGCAGTACTTC	CASSSPGTSGLAEQYF
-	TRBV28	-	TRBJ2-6	TGTGCCAGCACGATAACTGGGGCCAACGTCCTGACTTTC	CASTITGANVLTF
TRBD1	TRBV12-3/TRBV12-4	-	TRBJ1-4	TGTGCCAGCAGTGACCCCGGGACAGGGGCCTTCGGTCTGTTTTTT	CASSDPGTGAFGLFF
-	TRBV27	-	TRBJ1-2	TGTGCCAGCAGTCGAGGGGGTAACTATGGCTACACCTTC	CASSRGGNYGYTF
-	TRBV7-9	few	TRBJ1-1	TGTGCCAGCAGCTTAGGTTTTGGACTTCAGAACACTGAAGCTTTCTTT	CASSLGFGLQNTEAFF
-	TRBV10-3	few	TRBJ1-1	TGTGCCATCAGCCGGAGCGGCACTGAAGCTTTCTTT	CAISRSGTEAFF
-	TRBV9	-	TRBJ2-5	TGTGCCAGCAGCGGGGTCCCGGAGACCCAGTACTTC	CASSGVPETQYF
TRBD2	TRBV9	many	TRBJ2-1	TGTGCCAGCGGGGGGCTAGCGGGAGGAAACAATGAGCAGTTCTTC	CASGGLAGGNNEQFF
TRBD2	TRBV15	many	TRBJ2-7	TGTGCCACCAGCACGGGGGGCGAGCAGTACTTC	CATSTGGEQYF
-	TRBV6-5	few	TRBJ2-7	TGTGCCAGCAGATTAGCGCGTCCCTACGAGCAGTACTTC	CASRLARPYEQYF
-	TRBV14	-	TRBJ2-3	TGTGCCAGCGGGAGCACAGATACGCAGTATTTT	CASGSTDTQYF